Following are 17 T cell receptor beta chains from one sample sequenced in a study of identical twins. TCRdb analysed the 5' RACE reads with MiXCR anew, one entry per CDR3 protein. The table has about 1.7 million distinct CDR3 sequences, 32% seen once. Sequenced: cord blood. The receptor set was obtained from a newborn girl in good health.

This chain joins TRBV7-2 and TRBJ2-3; the match to TRBD2 covers 10 bases. V gave up 4 bases and J gave up 4 bases; unmatched junction bases: 5. Germline loops: CDR1 SGHTA, CDR2 FQGNSA. This CDR3 region has 15 residues. CDR3 DNA sequence: TGTGCCAGCAGCTCGACTAGCGGGTTGGCAGATACGCAGTATTTT. As protein: CASSSTSGLADTQYF.

This clonotype was seen at least ten times. V gene TRBV6-6 combines with J gene TRBJ2-1, with unresolved D. With 6 bases removed from V and 4 bases from J, the gap between germline ends came to 13 bases. This CDR3 is 14 amino acids long. Germline CDR1 MNHNY, CDR2 SVGAGI (reference sequence). The CDR3 region has the DNA TGTGCCAGCAGGACCACACGGAGTTACAATGAGCAGTTCTTC. Protein sequence: CASRTTRSYNEQFF.

This clonotype was seen only a few times. The chain has TRBV28 and TRBJ1-1, with a tentative D call TRBD1 (6 bases). There are 16 residues in the CDR3. CDR1 and CDR2 from the germline V gene are MDHEN and SYDVKM. Trimming took off 6 bases at V and 0 bases at J, with 17 bases between the two ends. The CDR3 sequence is CASSPRGGGMNTEAFF. CDR3 DNA sequence: TGTGCCAGCAGCCCCCGCGGAGGGGGGATGAACACTGAAGCTTTCTTT.

This clonotype was counted only a few times. The rearrangement joins TRBV5-6 to TRBJ2-4; 7 positions agree with TRBD2. Germline V CDR1 and CDR2: SGHDT, YYEEEE. The CDR3 spans 14 residues. J gave up 6 bases and V 4 bases, and 7 bases lay outside the gene matches. CDR3 amino acids: CASSPRTRTNIQYF. The CDR3 DNA reads as TGTGCCAGCAGCCCGAGGACTAGAACAAACATTCAGTACTTC.

This clonotype has a handful of counts. This chain connects TRBV7-9 to TRBJ2-3; D ambiguous. Germline lookup yields CDR1 SEHNR and CDR2 FQNEAQ (reference sequence). The CDR3 is 11 residues long. The V and J ends lost 10 bases and 0 bases respectively, with 5 bases between them. Here the CDR3 reads CATESTDTQYF. In nucleotides, the CDR3 is TGTGCCACGGAGAGCACAGATACGCAGTATTTT. Complete variable domain (other parts from reference TRBV7-9 and TRBJ2-3): DTGVSQNPRHKITKRGQNVTFRCDPISEHNRLYWYRQTLGQGPEFLTYFQNEAQLEKSRLLSDRFSAERPKGSFSTLEIQRTEQGDSAMYLCATESTDTQYFGPGTRLTVL.

Comments on this clonotype: The junction departs from the called germline gene at one end, perhaps through a read error. The chain joins TRBV4-2 to TRBJ2-6, with D uncertain. The germline V gene encodes CDR1 LGHNA and CDR2 YNFKEQ. The CDR3 totals 16 residues. DNA of the CDR3: TGTGCCAGCAGCCAAGAGATAACCTCTGAGGCCAACGTCCTGACTTTC. Encoded protein: CASSQEITSEANVLTF.

V is TRBV12-3 or TRBV12-4 and J is TRBJ2-3; 7 bases match TRBD2. V was clipped by 0 bases and J by 2 bases; unmatched bases: 8. The CDR3 sequence is 17 residues long. CDR3 sequence (DNA): TGTGCCAGCAGTTTAGCACCCGGACTAGAGAACACAGATACGCAGTATTTT. It yields the protein CASSLAPGLENTDTQYF.

In its sample, this clonotype was seen a few times. The rearrangement uses TRBV11-2 and TRBJ1-2; no clear D. This CDR3 comprises 14 residues. CDR1 SGHAT and CDR2 FQNNGV come from the germline V gene. V lost 1 base and J 9 bases, leaving 15 bases between the germline ends. The CDR3 DNA is TGTGCCAGCAGCTTAGCAGCCTCCCTATGGAGCTACACCTTC. Residues: CASSLAASLWSYTF.

This clonotype has at least ten counts. At one end the junction does not follow the germline gene, possibly because of a read error. The rearrangement joins TRBV28 to TRBJ2-7, with 12 bases that match TRBD2. Germline assignment: CDR1 MDHEN and CDR2 SYDVKM. This CDR3 contains 15 residues. CDR3 region: CASSFRLAGVYEQYF. The CDR3 region has the DNA TGTGCTAGCAGCTTCCGACTAGCGGGAGTCTACGAGCAGTACTTC. The full variable domain, in which reference TRBV28 and TRBJ2-7 provide the parts outside the CDR3, is DVKVTQSSRYLVKRTGEKVFLECVQDMDHENMFWYRQDPGLGLRLIYFSYDVKMKEKGDIPEGYSVSREKKERFSLILESASTNQTSMYLCASSFRLAGVYEQYFGPGTRLTVT.

J is TRBJ2-3 and V is TRBV10-3; weak D call: TRBD2 (6 bases). Germline values: CDR1 ENHRY, CDR2 SYGVKD. Trimming left V 6 bases short and J 0 bases short, with 13 bases between. The CDR3 is made up of 15 amino acids. The chain's CDR3 is CAISPQGGSTDTQYF. As DNA, the CDR3 is TGTGCCATCAGCCCTCAAGGAGGGAGCACAGATACGCAGTATTTT.

The chain uses TRBV27 and TRBJ2-1, with 10 bases lining up with TRBD2. CDR1 and CDR2 (germline): MNHEY, SMNVEV (reference sequence). J lost 8 bases, V lost 5 bases, and 15 bases had no gene match. The CDR3 is made up of 17 amino acids. Here the CDR3 DNA reads TGTGCCAGCAGTCCTCTTCCTAGCGGGAGCTGGTACTATGAGCAGTTCTTC. Residues: CASSPLPSGSWYYEQFF.

This clonotype has only a few counts. The V gene is TRBV5-1, the J gene TRBJ2-1, with a possible D match to TRBD2 (7 bases). The J call is doubtful: the DNA matches TRBJ2-7 better. The CDR3 runs to 18 residues. Per the germline V gene, CDR1 is SGHRS and CDR2 is YFSETQ. CDR3 amino acids: CASSLASRGGGLYNEQYF. CDR3 nucleotide sequence: TGCGCCAGCAGCTTGGCCTCGAGGGGGGGCGGCCTCTACAATGAGCAGTACTTC.

This clonotype was picked up a small number of times. The chain recombines TRBV28 with TRBJ2-7; possibly TRBD1 for D (5 bases). The length of the CDR3 is 13 residues. Trimming took off 7 bases at V and 2 bases at J, with 12 bases between the two ends. Germline CDR1 MDHEN, CDR2 SYDVKM. The CDR3 reads CASKGKPTYEQYF. CDR3 DNA: TGTGCCAGCAAGGGGAAGCCCACCTACGAGCAGTACTTC. Full variable domain (missing parts from reference TRBV28 and TRBJ2-7): DVKVTQSSRYLVKRTGEKVFLECVQDMDHENMFWYRQDPGLGLRLIYFSYDVKMKEKGDIPEGYSVSREKKERFSLILESASTNQTSMYLCASKGKPTYEQYFGPGTRLTVT.

This clonotype has a handful of counts. The chain employs TRBV20-1 and TRBJ2-3; 16 nucleotides align to TRBD2. The J segment lost 3 bases and the V segment lost 0 bases, leaving 15 bases of the junction unmatched. The CDR3 totals 21 residues. Germline assignment: CDR1 DFQATT and CDR2 SNEGSKA (reference sequence). The CDR3 is CSARDLPGLAGGTRRTDTQYF. The CDR3 DNA sequence: TGCAGTGCTAGAGATCTGCCGGGACTAGCGGGAGGGACTAGGAGAACAGATACGCAGTATTTT.

V gene TRBV15 combines with J gene TRBJ2-3; no firm D call. V lost 1 base to trimming and J lost 1 base, with 9 bases between them. The CDR3 is made up of 15 amino acids. Looked up from germline, CDR1 is LNHNV and CDR2 is YYDKDF (reference sequence). In DNA, the CDR3 is TGTGCCACCAGCAGAGCACAGCTACGCACAGATACGCAGTATTTT. Translation: CATSRAQLRTDTQYF.

The chain is built from TRBV3-1 and TRBJ1-1, with D possibly TRBD1 on 6 matching bases. The CDR3 contains 15 residues. CDR1 and CDR2 from the germline V gene are LGHDT and YNNKEL (reference sequence). V shed 4 bases and J shed 4 bases, with 16 bases lying between them. The CDR3 protein is CASSLGQSYRTEAFF. The CDR3 DNA reads as TGTGCCAGCAGCCTCGGACAGTCCTACCGCACTGAAGCTTTCTTT.

This clonotype has only a few counts. One base away lies a much larger clone, so this may be a sequencing read error. This chain joins TRBV27 and TRBJ1-6; no definite D call. The CDR3 covers 12 residues. Germline CDR1 reads MNHEY; CDR2 reads SMNVEV (reference sequence). CDR3 sequence: CASSLRNSPPHF. The DNA for the CDR3 is TGTGCCAGCAGTTTAAGGAATTCACCCCCCCACTTT.